The clone carrying this T cell receptor (beta chain) was seen a handful of times. Its antigen remains unknown. The sample belongs to a study of CD8 T cells in ankylosing spondylitis. General study points: Prior work had noted some motif variants in reactive arthritis blood and synovial fluid. Clones linked to disease were reported to show significant enrichment in matched ankylosing spondylitis synovial fluid. Roughly eight highly homologous variants made up a TCR beta motif that seemed to typify ankylosing spondylitis blood.

The V and J ends lost 6 bases and 4 bases respectively, with 13 bases between them. This CDR3 region has 14 residues. TCRdb recomputed calls from the 5' RACE reads with MiXCR, one row per CDR3 protein. The top ten hold around 7.8% of the sample, which has around 280,000 distinct CDR3 sequences, 15% to 20% seen once. Material for sequencing was blood, either unsorted or a sorted T cell fraction (not recorded which). The chain employs TRBV12-3 or TRBV12-4 and TRBJ1-3, with D maybe TRBD1 (5 bases). The sequence came from a male donor with ankylosing spondylitis or in good health (not recorded which). CDR3 DNA: TGTGCCAGCAGCCCGCAGGGATCCGGAAACACCATATATTTT. Its protein product is CASSPQGSGNTIYF.